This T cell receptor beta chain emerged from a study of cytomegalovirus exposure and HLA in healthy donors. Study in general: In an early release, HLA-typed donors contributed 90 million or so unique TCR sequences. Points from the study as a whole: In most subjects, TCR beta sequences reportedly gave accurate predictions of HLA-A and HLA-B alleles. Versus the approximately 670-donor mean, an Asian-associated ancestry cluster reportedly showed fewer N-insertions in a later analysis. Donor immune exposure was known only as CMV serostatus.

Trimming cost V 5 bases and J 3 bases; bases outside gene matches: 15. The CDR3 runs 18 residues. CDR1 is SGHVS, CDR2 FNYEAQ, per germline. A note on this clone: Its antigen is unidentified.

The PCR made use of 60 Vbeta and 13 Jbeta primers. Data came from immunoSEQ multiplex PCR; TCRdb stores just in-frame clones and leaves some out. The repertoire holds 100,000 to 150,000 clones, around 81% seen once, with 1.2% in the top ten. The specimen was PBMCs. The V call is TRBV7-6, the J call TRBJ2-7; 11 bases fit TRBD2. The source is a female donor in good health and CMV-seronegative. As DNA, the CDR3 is TGTGCCAGCAGCGCCGGGCTTATTAGCGGGAGGGCCGGCTACGAGCAGTACTTC. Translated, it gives CASSAGLISGRAGYEQYF.